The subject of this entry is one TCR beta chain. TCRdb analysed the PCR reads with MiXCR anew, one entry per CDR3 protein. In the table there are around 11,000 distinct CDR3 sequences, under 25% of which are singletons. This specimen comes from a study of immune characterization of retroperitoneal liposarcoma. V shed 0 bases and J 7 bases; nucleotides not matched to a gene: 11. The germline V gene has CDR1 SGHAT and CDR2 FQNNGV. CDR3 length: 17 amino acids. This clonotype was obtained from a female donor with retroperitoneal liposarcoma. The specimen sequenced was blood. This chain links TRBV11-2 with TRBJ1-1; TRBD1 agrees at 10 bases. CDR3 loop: CASSLDPVGTGDFEAFF. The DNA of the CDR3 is TGTGCCAGCAGCTTAGATCCAGTGGGGACAGGGGATTTTGAAGCTTTCTTT. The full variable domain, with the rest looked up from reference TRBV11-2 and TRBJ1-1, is EAGVAQSPRYKIIEKRQSVAFWCNPISGHATLYWYQQILGQGPKLLIQFQNNGVVDDSQLPKDRFSAERLKGVDSTLKIQPAKLEDSAVYLCASSLDPVGTGDFEAFFGQGTRLTVV.